This T cell receptor (beta chain) was sequenced in a study of monozygotic twins with inflammatory bowel disease. Study-level points and caveats: Especially with disease activity, IBD patients had fewer clonotypes in common with others than healthy twins did.

Germline values: CDR1 MDHEN, CDR2 SYDVKM. This CDR3 is built from 14 residues. Researchers isolated total RNA from whole blood without sorting T cells. A total RNA quantity of approximately 3,700 ng went into each TCR library. Amplification used two nested PCRs: 15 to 20 cycles, then approximately 10 cycles, on TCRalpha/TCRbeta cDNA. TCRdb re-called the 5' RACE reads and catalogs CDR3 proteins one per entry, DNA excluded. The sample table includes tens of thousands of distinct CDR3 sequences. Details on this clonotype: The antigen is unknown.

Sequencing input: blood. V and J are TRBV28 and TRBJ2-7; with no DNA, the TCRdb D assignment of TRBD2 cannot be verified. The TCR was taken from a human donor with ulcerative colitis or Crohn's disease, or a healthy co-twin of an affected twin (not recorded which). This CDR3 is CASPEPPKAYEQYF.